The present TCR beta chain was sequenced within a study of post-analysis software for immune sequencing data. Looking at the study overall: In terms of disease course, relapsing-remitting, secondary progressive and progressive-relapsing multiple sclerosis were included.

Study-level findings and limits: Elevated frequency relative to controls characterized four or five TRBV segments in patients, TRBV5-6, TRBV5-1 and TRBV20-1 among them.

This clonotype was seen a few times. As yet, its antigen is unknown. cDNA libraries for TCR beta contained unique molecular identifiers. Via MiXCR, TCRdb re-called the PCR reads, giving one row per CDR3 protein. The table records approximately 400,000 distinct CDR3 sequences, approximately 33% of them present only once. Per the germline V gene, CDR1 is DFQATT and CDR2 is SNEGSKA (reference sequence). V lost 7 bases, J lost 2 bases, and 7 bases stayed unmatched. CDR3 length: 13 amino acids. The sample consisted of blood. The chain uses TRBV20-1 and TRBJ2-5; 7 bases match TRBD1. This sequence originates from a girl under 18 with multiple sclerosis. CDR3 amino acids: CSVKRTGQETQYF. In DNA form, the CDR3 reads TGCAGTGTAAAGCGGACAGGACAAGAGACCCAGTACTTC.